The clone carrying this T cell receptor beta chain was detected only once. Its antigen is not known. The data originate from a study of T-cell reconstitution after alpha-beta-depleted transplantation in children. The study, taken as a whole, reports: Some patients' high day-60 TCRbeta diversity was traced to surviving recipient T cells and thymic progenitors. Newly produced T cells mostly accounted for T-cell counts and diversity one year post-transplant. It was reported that alpha-beta T cells came from several hundred expanded graft clones (about two months after transplant).

The CDR3 is made up of 14 amino acids. V shed 11 bases and J 4 bases; nucleotides not matched to a gene: 12. Germline CDR1 reads SNHLY; CDR2 reads FYNNEI. Preparing the TCRbeta library involved the use of unique molecular identifiers. MiXCR was run by TCRdb on the PCR reads, yielding one entry per CDR3 protein. The top ten hold around an eighth of the sample, which has about 580,000 distinct CDR3 sequences, approximately 22% seen once. The TCR originated in a boy less than two years old who had a stem cell transplant for acute myeloid leukemia, so the T cells may come from the graft donor. This chain uses TRBV2 with TRBJ2-3; 7 bases are shared with TRBD2. Source: PBMCs, mostly from graft donor cells, taken 360 days after TCRalphabeta/CD19-depleted stem cell transplant. CDR3 amino acids: CACDREVLADTQYF. DNA of the CDR3: TGTGCCTGCGATCGGGAGGTACTGGCAGATACGCAGTATTTT.